A single sample gave rise to the 7 T cell receptor beta chains below, sequenced in a study of identical twins. TCRdb re-called the 5' RACE reads through MiXCR, storing one row per CDR3 protein. The data contain about 570,000 distinct CDR3 sequences, over 8.5% of them singletons. The same specimen was also included in a second study, on yellow fever vaccine responses in identical twins.

Material for sequencing was PBMCs. Receptors originate from a woman between 18 and 29 years old in good health.

This clonotype was observed at least ten times. V is TRBV29-1 and J is TRBJ1-3; D is unresolved. CDR3 length: 12 residues. Deletions cut 1 base from V and 4 bases from J, with 5 bases between. Germline-derived CDR1 and CDR2 are SQVTM and ANQGSEA. Here the CDR3 reads CSVEVQGNTIYF. CDR3 coding DNA: TGCAGCGTTGAAGTACAGGGAAACACCATATATTTT.

Many counts were recorded for this clonotype. The chain joins TRBV5-1 to TRBJ2-1; D perhaps matches TRBD2 (6 bases). With 4 bases removed from V and 0 bases from J, the gap between germline ends came to 20 bases. The germline V gene has CDR1 SGHRS and CDR2 YFSETQ. The CDR3 is 18 amino acids. CDR3 nucleotide sequence: TGCGCCAGCAGCCGGGACTTCCAAAGTGGGAGCTCCTACAATGAGCAGTTCTTC. Amino acid sequence: CASSRDFQSGSSYNEQFF.

The chain uses TRBV5-1 and TRBJ1-1; D is possibly TRBD1 (5 bases). CDR1 is SGHRS, CDR2 YFSETQ, per germline. The CDR3 extends over 16 amino acids. With 0 bases removed from V and 0 bases from J, the gap between germline ends came to 12 bases. The CDR3 DNA sequence: TGCGCCAGCAGCTTGGTTGGGGGGGTAATGAACACTGAAGCTTTCTTT. This gives the protein CASSLVGGVMNTEAFF.

Ten or more counts support this clonotype. The chain combines TRBV4-1 with TRBJ2-7; D remains unclear. In germline, CDR1 is MGHRA, CDR2 YSYEKL. V was clipped by 1 base and J by 5 bases, with 3 bases between them. The CDR3 totals 11 residues. The CDR3 loop reads CASSQADEQYF. The CDR3 region has the DNA TGCGCCAGCAGCCAAGCGGACGAGCAGTACTTC.

A few counts support this clonotype. The chain is built from TRBV7-6 and TRBJ2-5; D call uncertain. Germline loops: CDR1 SGHVS, CDR2 FNYEAQ. CDR3 length: 15 residues. Trimming shortened V by 5 bases and J by 3 bases, and 16 bases separated the two germline ends. CDR3 loop: CASSPLGRVEETQYF. Here the CDR3 DNA reads TGTGCCAGCAGCCCCCTGGGTAGGGTGGAAGAGACCCAGTACTTC.

V gene TRBV28 combines with J gene TRBJ1-1, with D unresolved. CDR1 and CDR2 from the germline V gene are MDHEN and SYDVKM. Trimming shortened V by 3 bases and J by 0 bases, and 8 bases separated the two germline ends. The CDR3 is 14 residues long. The CDR3 nucleotides read TGTGCCAGCAGTTTCCCCGGGTTGAACACTGAAGCTTTCTTT. Its protein is CASSFPGLNTEAFF. The full variable domain, its missing parts supplied by reference TRBV28 and TRBJ1-1, is DVKVTQSSRYLVKRTGEKVFLECVQDMDHENMFWYRQDPGLGLRLIYFSYDVKMKEKGDIPEGYSVSREKKERFSLILESASTNQTSMYLCASSFPGLNTEAFFGQGTRLTVV.

This clonotype was counted ten times or more. The chain employs TRBV21-1 and TRBJ2-1; the D segment call TRBD1 is taken from the table without a DNA check. TRBV21-1 is a pseudogene locus. The CDR3 extends over 16 amino acids. CDR3 coding DNA: TGTGCCAGCAGCAAGTCCCAGTGCTTTGTCGACAATGAGCAGTTCTTC. Protein: CASSKSQCFVDNEQFF.